The sequence of this TCR beta chain was determined in a study of blood T cell repertoires in COVID-19. CDR1 PRHDT and CDR2 FYEKMQ come from the germline V gene (reference sequence). The germline V and J ends were trimmed by 1 base and 7 bases, with 17 bases remaining between them. The CDR3 extends over 16 amino acids. TCRdb's table, derived via immunoSEQ multiplex PCR, lists solely in-frame clones and lacks some. The table has some 160,000 clones, roughly 88% seen once. Two negative PCRs, clearance, or symptom resolution characterized the recovered Cohort 3 donors. The sequence was collected from a woman in her 50s who had recovered from COVID-19. The J gene is TRBJ1-3, the V gene TRBV13, with D possibly being TRBD1 (5 bases). Sequenced input: PBMCs or T cells enriched from blood (not recorded which). The CDR3 coding sequence is TGTGCCAGCAGCTTAGACTGGGAAGTGGAGGGGAACACCATATATTTT. Its protein is CASSLDWEVEGNTIYF.